Described below is a single TCR beta chain sequence and its context. This specimen belongs to a study of control samples from healthy donors and cancer patients. Profiled with immunoSEQ multiplex PCR; TCRdb holds only in-frame clones, not every one. The sample holds under 95,000 clones; approximately 88% are singletons and the top ten take over 12%. The receptor comes from a man aged 50-60 years in good health. Specimen: blood.

This chain's CDR3 is CASSLSYPGQGGHEQYF. The CDR3 region has the DNA TGTGCCAGCAGCTTAAGTTATCCGGGACAGGGGGGCCACGAGCAGTACTTC. The V and J genes are TRBV7-2 and TRBJ2-7; TRBD1 aligns across 11 bases. J was trimmed by 5 bases and V by 2 bases; bases with no gene match: 11. CDR1 SGHTA and CDR2 FQGNSA come from the germline V gene. The CDR3 spans 17 residues.